This T cell receptor beta chain was captured by sequencing in a study of cytomegalovirus exposure and HLA in healthy donors. Germline CDR1 and CDR2: SGHTA and FQGNSA. The CDR3 contains 14 residues. Losses at the gene ends were 5 bases for V and 3 bases for J; bases not matched to a gene: 4. The donors formed part of the roughly 120-subject validation cohort, distinct from the approximately 630-subject first cohort. Method: immunoSEQ multiplex PCR; TCRdb's copy keeps in-frame clones and lacks some. The table has over 150,000 clones, less than 90% seen once. Regarding the study as a whole: Within the approximately 130 validation repertoires, first-cohort TCR clusters tended to co-occur, according to a later analysis. High sensitivity and specificity were reportedly achieved when the classifier diagnosed cytomegalovirus status. Cytomegalovirus association was assigned to under 200 TCR beta chains.

Details on this clone: Its antigen is unidentified. Other DNA sequences from this sample encode an identical CDR3 as well.

Material for sequencing was PBMCs. This TCR came from a woman aged 18-29 years in good health and CMV-seronegative. The rearrangement links TRBV7-2 to TRBJ2-3, with 8 bases identical to TRBD1. This CDR3 reads CASSLQGGTDTQYF. CDR3 sequence (DNA): TGTGCCAGCAGCCTACAGGGGGGAACAGATACGCAGTATTTT.